Below are 27 T cell receptor beta chains sequenced from a single sample in a study of neurological immune-mediated disorders. Each CDR3 protein is one row after TCRdb ran MiXCR on the 5' RACE reads. In the table there are approximately 50,000 distinct CDR3 sequences, 3.8% of which are singletons. The sample taken for sequencing was PBMCs. These receptors were taken from a man between 60 and 75 years old with multiple sclerosis.

At least ten counts were recorded for this clonotype. The chain is built from TRBV10-2 and TRBJ1-3; D remains ambiguous. The CDR3 covers 13 residues. Trimming took 6 bases from V and 8 from J, leaving 14 bases between them. Germline V lookup: CDR1 WSHSY, CDR2 SAAADI. In nucleotides, the CDR3 is TGCGCCAGCAGGGGTCTTACCGGGGACACCATATATTTT. This translates into CASRGLTGDTIYF.

This clonotype showed up many times. The chain uses TRBV29-1 and TRBJ2-3, with a weak D call TRBD2 (6 bases). V was shortened by 6 bases and J by 9 bases, with 13 bases between the two germline ends. The germline V gene has CDR1 SQVTM and CDR2 ANQGSEA. The CDR3 runs 11 residues. The CDR3 bases are TGCAGCGTGGTACTAGCAGTCACGCAGTATTTT. Its protein is CSVVLAVTQYF.

This clonotype was observed many times. This rearrangement joins TRBV7-8 to TRBJ1-5; unclear D gene. Germline values: CDR1 SGHVS, CDR2 FQNEAQ. Trimming shortened V by 8 bases and J by 0 bases, and 17 bases separated the two germline ends. The CDR3 sequence is 16 residues long. The chain's CDR3 is CASSQAGVYSNQPQHF. The CDR3 region has the DNA TGTGCCAGCTCCCAGGCCGGGGTCTATAGCAATCAGCCCCAGCATTTT.

This clonotype showed up many times. The chain is built from TRBV7-2 and TRBJ2-3; a possible D gene is TRBD2 (6 bases). V was shortened by 6 bases and J by 1 base, with 8 bases between the two germline ends. The CDR3 is made up of 13 amino acids. Germline values: CDR1 SGHTA, CDR2 FQGNSA. As DNA, the CDR3 is TGTGCCAGCAGGGAGGGAGGCACAGATACGCAGTATTTT. This encodes CASREGGTDTQYF.

Ten or more counts support this clonotype. The V call is TRBV5-1, the J call TRBJ1-2; a possible D gene is TRBD1 (5 bases). The length of the CDR3 is 16 residues. The V and J ends lost 4 bases and 5 bases respectively, with 21 bases between them. CDR1 SGHRS and CDR2 YFSETQ come from the germline V gene. The CDR3: CASSPLTAGWIYGYTF. The CDR3 DNA reads TGCGCCAGCAGCCCTCTGACCGCAGGGTGGATATATGGCTACACCTTC.

This clonotype was detected ten times or more. The gene calls are TRBV18 and TRBJ2-3; D possibly uses TRBD1 or TRBD2 (6 bases each). This CDR3 is 20 amino acids long. The germline CDR1 and CDR2 sequences are KGHSH and LQKENI. Deletions cut 3 bases from V and 2 bases from J, with 27 bases between. The CDR3 region is CASSPSGDKHPVPPTDTQYF. The DNA for the CDR3 is TGTGCCAGCTCACCTTCGGGGGACAAACACCCTGTTCCTCCCACAGATACGCAGTATTTT.

In nucleotides, the CDR3 is TGCGCCAGCAGCTTGGGGACTAGCGGTAGTTCCACGCGTAATGAGCAGTTCTTC. As protein: CASSLGTSGSSTRNEQFF. The chain uses TRBV5-1 and TRBJ2-1; 10 positions agree with TRBD2. This CDR3 has 18 residues. Germline-derived CDR1 and CDR2 are SGHRS and YFSETQ. V lost 0 bases and J lost 7; bases outside the gene matches: 13.

This clonotype turned up a few times. A read error may be the cause here, since a much bigger clone is one base away. The rearrangement uses TRBV20-1 and TRBJ2-4, with D unresolved. Germline CDR1 and CDR2: DFQATT and SNEGSKA (reference sequence). This CDR3 has 13 residues. The CDR3, as DNA: TGCAGTGCCCCGGGCTCACTCAAAAAAATTCAGTACTTC. It translates to CSAPGSLKKIQYF.

This clonotype was detected ten times or more. CDR3 protein: CASSLIVRGAQYF. The CDR3 coding sequence is TGTGCCAGTAGTCTGATAGTTAGGGGAGCGCAGTATTTT. This rearrangement joins TRBV19 to TRBJ2-3; the D call may be TRBD1 or TRBD2 (5 bases each). V was cut by 5 bases and J by 10 bases, with 16 bases left in between. The CDR3 contains 13 residues. The germline gives CDR1 LNHDA, CDR2 SQIVND (reference sequence).

There are many counts of this clonotype. The rearrangement joins TRBV6-5 to TRBJ1-6; maybe TRBD1 (5 bases). The germline V gene has CDR1 MNHEY and CDR2 SVGAGI. V shed 8 bases and J shed 9 bases, with 14 bases lying between them. The CDR3 spans 13 residues. The CDR3 region is CASRKGIGSPLHF. CDR3 coding DNA: TGTGCCAGCCGTAAGGGGATCGGTTCACCCCTCCACTTT.

The sample holds many counts of this clonotype. The rearrangement links TRBV6-6 to TRBJ2-2; 8 bases agree with TRBD2. Germline loops: CDR1 MNHNY, CDR2 SVGAGI (reference sequence). J was trimmed by 6 bases and V by 8 bases; bases with no gene match: 11. This CDR3 comprises 15 residues. CDR3 loop: CASCPSGSLAGELFF. In nucleotides, the CDR3 is TGTGCCAGCTGCCCCAGCGGGAGTTTGGCCGGGGAGCTGTTTTTT.

This clonotype was detected ten times or more. CDR3 in amino acids: CSAGLAGANEQFF. As DNA, the CDR3 is TGCAGTGCTGGACTAGCGGGAGCCAATGAGCAGTTCTTC. V and J are TRBV20-1 and TRBJ2-1; TRBD2 matches 13 bases. Germline V gives CDR1 DFQATT, CDR2 SNEGSKA (reference sequence). The CDR3 has 13 residues. The junction had 1 base not matched to a gene; V was cut back by 5 bases and J by 6 bases.

The chain joins TRBV20-1 to TRBJ1-2, with unresolved D. The CDR3 contains 14 residues. CDR1 and CDR2 from the germline V gene are DFQATT and SNEGSKA (reference sequence). V lost 2 bases and J 0 bases, leaving 10 bases between the germline ends. The CDR3 DNA follows: TGCAGTGCTAGATTCGGCCTCACTAACTATGGCTACACCTTC. Translation gives CSARFGLTNYGYTF.

In its sample, this clonotype was seen many times. V and J are TRBV12-3 or TRBV12-4 and TRBJ2-1; 9 nucleotides match TRBD2. This CDR3 has 15 amino acids. With V trimmed by 1 base and J by 7 bases, 5 bases remained unmatched. CDR3 sequence (DNA): TGTGCCAGCAGTTTAGTTTCTAGCGGGAAGAATGAGCAGTTCTTC. This translates into CASSLVSSGKNEQFF.

This clonotype was seen repeatedly, ten times or more. This chain uses TRBV29-1 with TRBJ2-7; the D gene could be TRBD1 or TRBD2 (5 bases each). V was trimmed by 6 bases and J by 2 bases, leaving 11 bases between them. The CDR3 is 12 residues long. Germline lookup yields CDR1 SQVTM and CDR2 ANQGSEA. Here the CDR3 DNA reads TGCAGCGTAGCCGGGACGGCCTACGAGCAGTACTTC. Translated: CSVAGTAYEQYF.

Many counts were recorded for this clonotype. This rearrangement joins TRBV28 to TRBJ1-4; 7 bases map to TRBD1. The trim removed 7 bases at V and 4 bases at J, leaving 3 bases unmatched. From germline, CDR1 is MDHEN and CDR2 SYDVKM. This CDR3 has 13 residues. CDR3 nucleotides: TGTGCCAGCAAGGGACAGCTTAATGAAAAACTGTTTTTT. Its protein product is CASKGQLNEKLFF. The whole variable domain, remainder taken from reference TRBV28 and TRBJ1-4, is DVKVTQSSRYLVKRTGEKVFLECVQDMDHENMFWYRQDPGLGLRLIYFSYDVKMKEKGDIPEGYSVSREKKERFSLILESASTNQTSMYLCASKGQLNEKLFFGSGTQLSVL.

This clonotype was recorded a few times. The CDR3 loop reads CSTQYPRYSYEQYF. The CDR3, as DNA: TGCAGTACCCAGTATCCGCGCTACTCCTACGAGCAGTACTTC. V is TRBV20-1 and J is TRBJ2-7, with unresolved D. V shed 8 bases and J shed 0 bases, with 17 bases lying between them. This CDR3 has 14 amino acids. Germline values: CDR1 DFQATT, CDR2 SNEGSKA (reference sequence).

This clonotype came up many times. The chain employs TRBV14 and TRBJ1-1; no clear D. With 1 base removed from V and 8 bases from J, the gap between germline ends came to 8 bases. CDR1 and CDR2 (germline): SGHDN, FVKESK. The CDR3 has 12 amino acids. CDR3 sequence reads: CASSQVAQEAFF. The CDR3, as DNA: TGTGCCAGCAGCCAAGTCGCACAGGAAGCTTTCTTT.

Ten or more counts support this clonotype. The chain is built from TRBV5-5 and TRBJ2-7, with D perhaps being TRBD1 or TRBD2 (5 bases each). V was shortened by 5 bases and J by 3 bases, with 15 bases between the two germline ends. CDR3 length equals 14 residues. The germline gives CDR1 SGHKS, CDR2 YYEKEE (reference sequence). The CDR3 loop is CASRSRDGFYEQYF. The CDR3 nucleotides read TGTGCCAGCAGGTCCCGGGACGGGTTCTACGAGCAGTACTTC.

This clonotype appeared a single time. The CDR3 sequence is CASSLRDRGDTQYF. The CDR3 DNA is TGTGCCAGCAGCCTGCGGGACAGGGGAGATACGCAGTATTTT. This chain connects TRBV5-8 to TRBJ2-3, with 10 nucleotides matching TRBD1. V shed 4 bases, J shed 5 bases, and the junction held 4 bases outside the gene matches. Germline V gene sequence: CDR1 SGHTS, CDR2 YDEGEE. This CDR3 comprises 14 residues.

This clonotype was counted many times. The chain has TRBV14 and TRBJ1-1; unclear D gene. Germline V CDR1 and CDR2: SGHDN, FVKESK. This CDR3 contains 13 residues. Deletions cut 6 bases from V and 0 bases from J, with 8 bases between. The CDR3 region is CASSPSMNTEAFF. DNA for the CDR3: TGTGCCAGCAGTCCCTCGATGAACACTGAAGCTTTCTTT.

This clonotype was observed at least ten times. The chain combines TRBV27 with TRBJ1-6; D not resolved. Per germline, CDR1 MNHEY and CDR2 SMNVEV (reference sequence). V was cut by 4 bases and J by 7 bases, with 20 bases left in between. The CDR3 extends over 17 amino acids. The CDR3 coding sequence is TGTGCCAGCAGTTCCCCCGGAGGCCAATTCGAGAATTCACCCCTCCACTTT. Translated: CASSSPGGQFENSPLHF.

This clonotype was seen many times. The chain joins TRBV5-1 to TRBJ2-7; D may correspond to TRBD1 or TRBD2 (7 bases each). This CDR3 is 15 amino acids long. Germline lookup yields CDR1 SGHRS and CDR2 YFSETQ. V was trimmed by 2 bases and J by 7 bases, leaving 19 bases between them. CDR3 loop: CASSLAGQPFSEQYF. The DNA for the CDR3 is TGCGCCAGCAGCTTAGCGGGACAGCCCTTTTCGGAGCAGTACTTC. Based on the CDR3 plus reference TRBV5-1 and TRBJ2-7, the full variable domain is KAGVTQTPRYLIKTRGQQVTLSCSPISGHRSVSWYQQTPGQGLQFLFEYFSETQRNKGNFPGRFSGRQFSNSRSEMNVSTLELGDSALYLCASSLAGQPFSEQYFGPGTRLTVT.

This clonotype has ten or more counts. The genes are TRBV5-8 and TRBJ2-3; D gene ambiguous. V shed 4 bases and J shed 4 bases, with 4 bases lying between them. Germline CDR1 and CDR2: SGHTS and YDEGEE. CDR3 length: 11 amino acids. CDR3 in DNA: TGTGCCAGCAGCCCGTCAGATACGCAGTATTTT. This sequence encodes CASSPSDTQYF.

This clonotype was found many times. The chain has TRBV5-6 and TRBJ2-1; D call uncertain. V was cut by 4 bases and J by 9 bases, with 8 bases left in between. This CDR3 comprises 11 residues. Per germline, CDR1 SGHDT and CDR2 YYEEEE. The CDR3 spells CASSLSPEQFF. As DNA, the CDR3 is TGTGCCAGCAGCCTCTCCCCTGAGCAGTTCTTC.

In this sample, this clonotype turned up many times. CDR3 loop: CSAFPGFGSKNIQYF. CDR3 in DNA: TGCAGTGCTTTCCCAGGGTTCGGGTCCAAAAACATTCAGTACTTC. This chain links TRBV20-1 with TRBJ2-4, with D possibly being TRBD1 (5 bases). V lost 5 bases and J 2 bases, leaving 16 bases between the germline ends. Germline-derived CDR1 and CDR2 are DFQATT and SNEGSKA (reference sequence). The CDR3 is made up of 15 amino acids.

This clonotype occurred many times. V is TRBV12-5 and J is TRBJ1-1; perhaps TRBD1 as D (5 bases). The germline V gene has CDR1 LGHNT and CDR2 FRNRAP. CDR3 length: 13 residues. Trimming left V 7 bases short and J 1 base short, with 10 bases between. The CDR3, as DNA: TGTGCTAGTGTCGAGAGGGGGAACACTGAAGCTTTCTTT. Residues: CASVERGNTEAFF. Full variable domain (missing parts from reference TRBV12-5 and TRBJ1-1): DARVTQTPRHKVTEMGQEVTMRCQPILGHNTVFWYRQTMMQGLELLAYFRNRAPLDDSGMPKDRFSAEMPDATLATLKIQPSEPRDSAVYFCASVERGNTEAFFGQGTRLTVV.